Listed here are 24 T cell receptor beta chains from one sample, sequenced in a study of blood T cell repertoires in COVID-19. Produced via immunoSEQ multiplex PCR; TCRdb's table is partial and in-frame only. Of 150,000 to 200,000 clones listed, roughly 91% were seen once; the top ten hold approximately 4%. Sequencing used peripheral blood. The receptor set was obtained from a human donor in a cohort sampled during active COVID-19.

The chain carries TRBV10-2 and TRBJ1-5, with 7 nucleotides matching TRBD1. The trim removed 6 bases at V and 9 bases at J, leaving 5 bases unmatched. The germline gives CDR1 WSHSY, CDR2 SAAADI. The CDR3 runs to 12 residues. The CDR3 loop is CASSETGWPQHF. In nucleotides, the CDR3 is TGCGCCAGCAGCGAGACAGGGTGGCCCCAGCATTTT.

The CDR3 nucleotides read TGTGCCAGCAGTTTTATCGGACTGATGAACACTGAAGCTTTCTTT. This gives the protein CASSFIGLMNTEAFF. This chain links TRBV6-5 with TRBJ1-1; D is uncertain. CDR1 MNHEY and CDR2 SVGAGI come from the germline V gene. V dropped 4 bases and J dropped 0 bases, with 12 bases sitting between them. The CDR3 sequence is 15 residues long.

The CDR3 coding sequence is TGCGCCAGCAGCTTGACCCCTACGAGCTCCTACAATGAGCAGTTCTTC. Amino acids: CASSLTPTSSYNEQFF. The V and J genes are TRBV5-1 and TRBJ2-1; D not resolved. The CDR3 sequence is 16 residues long. Trimming stripped 1 base from V and 0 bases from J, with 11 bases between. Germline V gene sequence: CDR1 SGHRS, CDR2 YFSETQ.

This rearrangement joins TRBV6-4 to TRBJ2-5, with D hard to call. Trimming took off 3 bases at V and 2 bases at J, with 7 bases between the two ends. Germline V gives CDR1 MRHNA, CDR2 SNTAGT. The length of the CDR3 is 13 residues. CDR3 amino acids: CASSERRQETQYF. The DNA for the CDR3 is TGTGCCAGCAGTGAAAGGAGACAAGAGACCCAGTACTTC.

The chain joins TRBV7-2 to TRBJ2-1; the D gene is possibly TRBD1 (5 bases). Germline assignment: CDR1 SGHTA and CDR2 FQGNSA. Between the trimmed V and J ends, which lost 5 bases and 1 base, there was a span of 15 bases. This CDR3 has 16 amino acids. CDR3 loop: CASSPGAGSSYNEQFF. The CDR3, as DNA: TGTGCCAGCAGCCCCGGTGCAGGGTCTTCCTACAATGAGCAGTTCTTC.

The chain is built from TRBV4-3 and TRBJ2-7, with 9 nucleotides matching TRBD1. The CDR3 covers 17 residues. CDR1 and CDR2 (germline): LGHNA, YSLEER. V lost 0 bases, J lost 2 bases, and 8 bases stayed unmatched. As DNA, the CDR3 is TGCGCCAGCAGCCAAGAGGCAGAGGGACAGGGCGCCTACGAGCAGTACTTC. It encodes CASSQEAEGQGAYEQYF.

The V and J genes are TRBV5-5 and TRBJ2-1; no definite D call. Trimming removed 3 bases at V and 6 bases at J, with 16 bases between. The CDR3 has 15 residues. CDR1 is SGHKS, CDR2 YYEKEE, per germline (reference sequence). Here the CDR3 reads CASSSDSAGSNEQFF. Written as DNA, the CDR3 is TGTGCCAGCAGCTCCGATTCGGCAGGTAGCAATGAGCAGTTCTTC.

The chain recombines TRBV5-6 with TRBJ2-4; D is unresolved. Per the germline V gene, CDR1 is SGHDT and CDR2 is YYEEEE. With 0 bases removed from V and 8 bases from J, the gap between germline ends came to 18 bases. This CDR3 has 16 residues. The CDR3 is CASSLGLAGHWDIQYF. The CDR3 DNA reads as TGTGCCAGCAGCTTGGGATTAGCTGGTCATTGGGACATTCAGTACTTC. The full variable domain, its missing parts supplied by reference TRBV5-6 and TRBJ2-4, is DAGVTQSPTHLIKTRGQQVTLRCSPKSGHDTVSWYQQALGQGPQFIFQYYEEEERQRGNFPDRFSGHQFPNYSSELNVNALLLGDSALYLCASSLGLAGHWDIQYFGAGTRLSVL.

This rearrangement joins TRBV5-5 to TRBJ2-5; D uncertain. Trimming stripped 2 bases from V and 7 bases from J, with 15 bases between. The CDR3 is 14 residues long. Per the germline V gene, CDR1 is SGHKS and CDR2 is YYEKEE (reference sequence). DNA for the CDR3: TGTGCCAGCAGCTTATTGAGGATGAATGGGACCCAGTACTTC. This encodes CASSLLRMNGTQYF.

The genes are TRBV6-5 and TRBJ1-1; the match to TRBD1 covers 9 bases. The CDR3 runs to 15 residues. Germline V CDR1 and CDR2: MNHEY, SVGAGI. Trimming removed 2 bases from V and 4 bases from J; junction bases left unmatched: 5. The CDR3 bases are TGTGCCAGCAGTTACACGGGACAGGGCTCCACTGAAGCTTTCTTT. Translation gives CASSYTGQGSTEAFF.

The rearrangement joins TRBV5-4 to TRBJ2-1, with 7 bases that match TRBD1. This CDR3 has 16 amino acids. V was clipped by 2 bases and J by 4 bases; unmatched bases: 9. CDR1 SGHNT and CDR2 YYREEE come from the germline V gene (reference sequence). The CDR3 DNA reads TGTGCCAGCAGCTTCTTTCGGGACAGAAAGTACAATGAGCAGTTCTTC. Translation gives CASSFFRDRKYNEQFF.

This rearrangement joins TRBV29-1 to TRBJ1-2; no reliable D call. The CDR3 sequence is 11 residues long. Deletions cut 4 bases from V and 4 bases from J, with 7 bases between. Germline CDR1 SQVTM, CDR2 ANQGSEA. The DNA for the CDR3 is TGCAGCGTTGCCCGGGTCTATGGCTACACCTTC. Protein: CSVARVYGYTF.

The chain employs TRBV3-1 (or the pseudogene TRBV3-2) and TRBJ2-7, with a possible D match to TRBD2 (6 bases). Germline V gene sequence: CDR1 LGHDT, CDR2 YNNKEL (reference sequence). This CDR3 region has 13 residues. V was pared by 1 base and J by 4 bases, with 8 bases between. The CDR3 sequence: CASSQAGLYEQYF. The CDR3 DNA follows: TGTGCCAGCAGCCAAGCCGGACTATACGAGCAGTACTTC.

The rearrangement links TRBV5-4 to TRBJ2-3; 7 bases are shared with TRBD2. Germline lookup yields CDR1 SGHNT and CDR2 YYREEE (reference sequence). The trim removed 4 bases at V and 0 bases at J, leaving 8 bases unmatched. The CDR3 consists of 16 residues. For the CDR3, the DNA is TGTGCCAGCAGCCCACGGCCGGGGGGAAGCACAGATACGCAGTATTTT. As protein: CASSPRPGGSTDTQYF.

The genes are TRBV4-3 and TRBJ1-4; D gene unclear. Germline-derived CDR1 and CDR2 are LGHNA and YSLEER. V was pared by 1 base and J by 8 bases, with 11 bases between. The CDR3 totals 14 residues. The CDR3 region has the DNA TGCGCCAGCAGCCAAGCTCGGGGAATAGAAAAACTGTTTTTT. It is translated as CASSQARGIEKLFF.

A single count supports this clone. The chain has TRBV11-2 and TRBJ1-6, with 9 bases that match TRBD1. J lost 6 bases, V lost 3 bases, and 6 bases had no gene match. Germline V lookup: CDR1 SGHAT, CDR2 FQNNGV. This CDR3 has 16 amino acids. The CDR3 sequence is CASSFSDRGLNSPLHF. The CDR3 nucleotides read TGTGCCAGCAGCTTCTCGGACAGGGGACTTAATTCACCCCTCCACTTT.

This clone was seen once. The rearrangement joins TRBV20-1 to TRBJ2-7; D might be TRBD2 (6 bases). V was cut by 3 bases and J by 3 bases, with 12 bases left in between. This CDR3 contains 13 residues. Germline V CDR1 and CDR2: DFQATT, SNEGSKA (reference sequence). In DNA, the CDR3 is TGCAGTGCTAGTTTGGGGGGAGGCTACGAGCAGTACTTC. Amino acid sequence: CSASLGGGYEQYF.

The chain joins TRBV4-1 to TRBJ1-1, with a possible D match to TRBD1 (5 bases). CDR1 is MGHRA, CDR2 YSYEKL, per germline. This CDR3 region has 14 residues. V was clipped by 0 bases and J by 5 bases, with 10 bases between them. This CDR3 reads CASSQDRVGTEAFF. The CDR3 DNA follows: TGCGCCAGCAGCCAAGACAGGGTCGGAACTGAAGCTTTCTTT.

CDR3: CATSDPTSGRGRGHTDTQYF. The DNA for the CDR3 is TGTGCCACCAGTGATCCGACTAGCGGGAGAGGACGGGGGCACACAGATACGCAGTATTTT. The rearrangement uses TRBV24-1 and TRBJ2-3; 12 bases agree with TRBD2. J gave up 2 bases and V 3 bases, and 14 bases lay outside the gene matches. Germline loops: CDR1 KGHDR, CDR2 SFDVKD. The CDR3 loop spans 20 amino acids.

The sample holds many counts of this clone. The rearrangement joins TRBV6-6 to TRBJ2-7, with a weak D call TRBD1 (6 bases). CDR1 is MNHNY, CDR2 SVGAGI, per germline (reference sequence). The CDR3 contains 15 residues. Trimming pared 6 bases from V and 0 bases from J, leaving 15 bases between. The CDR3 region is CASRIEDSSSYEQYF. The CDR3 DNA reads as TGTGCCAGCAGAATAGAGGACAGCAGCTCCTACGAGCAGTACTTC.

The chain employs TRBV4-3 and TRBJ1-6; 7 positions agree with TRBD1. CDR3 size: 16 residues. From germline, CDR1 is LGHNA and CDR2 YSLEER. The ends lost 1 base at V and 3 bases at J; junction bases unmatched: 3. For the CDR3, the DNA is TGCGCCAGCAGCCAAGCGGGACAGATCTATAATTCACCCCTCCACTTT. Protein product: CASSQAGQIYNSPLHF.

The DNA of the CDR3 is TGTGCCAGTCTCAAGGGCGACAGGGGAGGTTACGAGCAGTACTTC. Protein: CASLKGDRGGYEQYF. This chain joins TRBV6-5 and TRBJ2-7, with 8 bases fitting TRBD1. CDR3 size: 15 residues. With 9 bases clipped from V and 4 bases from J, the junction kept 14 bases outside the gene matches. Germline V gene data show CDR1 as MNHEY and CDR2 as SVGAGI.

The V call is TRBV7-2, the J call TRBJ1-4; the match to TRBD1 covers 7 bases. Germline CDR1 and CDR2: SGHTA and FQGNSA. The length of the CDR3 is 16 residues. J lost 10 bases, V lost 1 base, and 12 bases had no gene match. The CDR3 sequence: CASSLELRDSGVKLFF. The CDR3 DNA reads as TGTGCCAGCAGCTTAGAGCTCCGGGACAGTGGGGTAAAACTGTTTTTT.

V gene TRBV5-1 combines with J gene TRBJ2-1; D not resolved. Per germline, CDR1 SGHRS and CDR2 YFSETQ. With 2 bases removed from V and 5 bases from J, the gap between germline ends came to 11 bases. The CDR3 sequence is 14 residues long. The CDR3 region has the DNA TGCGCCAGCAGCTTTGGCGGAGTTAACAATGAGCAGTTCTTC. Translation gives CASSFGGVNNEQFF.